Presented here are 25 T cell receptor beta chains from one specimen sequenced in a study of T-cell reconstitution after alpha-beta-depleted transplantation in children. Unique molecular identifiers were used to barcode this TCRbeta library. TCRdb re-analysed the PCR reads in MiXCR, keeping a single row per CDR3 protein. The repertoire holds 250,000 to 400,000 distinct CDR3 sequences, with about a quarter as singletons. The starting material was PBMCs, mostly from graft donor cells, obtained 180 days after TCRalphabeta/CD19-depleted stem cell transplant. Source of these receptors: a male patient younger than 18 who had a stem cell transplant for acute lymphoblastic leukemia, so the T cells may come from the graft donor.

The CDR3, as DNA: TGCAGGCCGGCAGGATATAATGAAAAACTGTTTTTT. As protein: CRPAGYNEKLFF. This chain links TRBV20-1 with TRBJ1-4; D gene uncertain. The CDR3 extends over 12 amino acids. Germline CDR1 is DFQATT and CDR2 is SNEGSKA (reference sequence).

The J gene is TRBJ2-3, the V gene TRBV12-3 or TRBV12-4; D unresolved. There are 13 residues in the CDR3. Trimming took off 6 bases at V and 2 bases at J, with 9 bases between the two ends. For the CDR3, the DNA is TGTGCCAGCAGCGACACAGACACAGATACGCAGTATTTT. This codes for CASSDTDTDTQYF.

This clonotype was counted many times. The chain combines TRBV5-1 with TRBJ2-7; D unclear. The germline V and J ends were trimmed by 0 bases and 3 bases, with 7 bases remaining between them. The germline V gene has CDR1 SGHRS and CDR2 YFSETQ. This CDR3 spans 13 amino acids. The CDR3 DNA sequence: TGCGCCAGCAGCTTGGGATCCTACTACGAGCAGTACTTC. Translated: CASSLGSYYEQYF.

The rearrangement uses TRBV29-1 and TRBJ2-3; D not resolved. CDR3 size: 14 residues. Trimming removed 0 bases from V and 4 bases from J, with 11 bases in between. CDR1 and CDR2 from the germline V gene are SQVTM and ANQGSEA. CDR3 sequence: CSVEDTGPADTQYF. CDR3 DNA sequence: TGCAGCGTTGAAGATACGGGCCCCGCAGATACGCAGTATTTT.

This sequence joins TRBV27 and TRBJ2-2, with 7 bases that match TRBD1. Unmatched junction bases numbered 5, after V lost 0 bases and J lost 7 bases. Germline CDR1 MNHEY, CDR2 SMNVEV (reference sequence). The CDR3 is 15 amino acids. The CDR3 spells CASSLSDRVVGELFF. CDR3 sequence (DNA): TGTGCCAGCAGTTTATCCGACAGGGTCGTCGGGGAGCTGTTTTTT.

The genes are TRBV13 and TRBJ1-3, with D unclear. The CDR3 is 13 residues long. CDR1 is PRHDT, CDR2 FYEKMQ, per germline (reference sequence). V dropped 3 bases and J dropped 6 bases, with 9 bases sitting between them. The CDR3 sequence: CASSLRAQNTIYF. In DNA form, the CDR3 reads TGTGCCAGCAGCTTGAGGGCTCAAAACACCATATATTTT. Supplemented by reference TRBV13 and TRBJ1-3, the full variable domain reads AAGVIQSPRHLIKEKRETATLKCYPIPRHDTVYWYQQGPGQDPQFLISFYEKMQSDKGSIPDRFSAQQFSDYHSELNMSSLELGDSALYFCASSLRAQNTIYFGEGSWLTVV.

Of note for this clonotype: At one of its ends the junction is not consistent with the germline gene, which may arise from a read error. The chain links TRBV4-1 to TRBJ2-3, with 13 bases matching TRBD2. Germline V gives CDR1 MGHRA, CDR2 YSYEKL. The CDR3 runs 14 residues. CDR3 amino acids: CASSQGPGLAGDRF. The CDR3, as DNA: TGCGCCAGCAGCCAAGGGCCAGGACTAGCGGGAGACCGCTTT.

This clonotype was seen more than once but under ten times. This rearrangement joins TRBV3-1 to TRBJ2-5; TRBD2 matches 7 bases. Per the germline V gene, CDR1 is LGHDT and CDR2 is YNNKEL (reference sequence). The CDR3 sequence is 18 residues long. Trimming cost V 0 bases and J 3 bases; bases outside gene matches: 13. The CDR3 DNA reads TGTGCCAGCAGCCAAGAGTTGAGGGGACTACCGGTAGAAGAGACCCAGTACTTC. Encoded protein: CASSQELRGLPVEETQYF.

This clonotype has only a few counts. The rearrangement links TRBV5-1 to TRBJ2-6, with 11 nucleotides matching TRBD1. Germline V lookup: CDR1 SGHRS, CDR2 YFSETQ. V lost 0 bases, J lost 2 bases, and 10 bases stayed unmatched. CDR3 length: 20 residues. The CDR3 coding sequence is TGCGCCAGCAGCTTGGCGTGGACAGGGGGCGCATACGCTGGGGCCAACGTCCTGACTTTC. It is translated as CASSLAWTGGAYAGANVLTF.

This clonotype came up a few times. This chain uses TRBV9 with TRBJ2-6, with D unresolved. The V gene lost 4 bases and the J gene lost 0 bases, with 5 bases spanning the gap. Looked up from germline, CDR1 is SGDLS and CDR2 is YYNGEE. This CDR3 is 14 amino acids long. CDR3 sequence (DNA): TGTGCCAGCAGCCCACACTCTGGGGCCAACGTCCTGACTTTC. This codes for CASSPHSGANVLTF.

The chain links TRBV5-8 to TRBJ2-5, with 9 nucleotides matching TRBD1. The CDR3 runs 15 residues. CDR1 and CDR2 (germline): SGHTS, YDEGEE. V lost 5 bases and J lost 4; bases outside the gene matches: 9. CDR3 loop: CASSSRDRAGETQYF. Written as DNA, the CDR3 is TGTGCCAGCAGTTCCCGGGACAGGGCGGGAGAGACCCAGTACTTC. The full variable domain, completed using reference TRBV5-8 and TRBJ2-5, is EAGVTQSPTHLIKTRGQQATLRCSPISGHTSVYWYQQALGLGLQFLLWYDEGEERNRGNFPPRFSGRQFPNYSSELNVNALELEDSALYLCASSSRDRAGETQYFGPGTRLLVL.

This chain connects TRBV9 to TRBJ2-2, with no clear D. CDR1 and CDR2 from the germline V gene are SGDLS and YYNGEE. Trimming left V 0 bases short and J 0 bases short, with 9 bases between. This CDR3 spans 16 amino acids. The CDR3 loop reads CASSVVLGANTGELFF. The DNA for the CDR3 is TGTGCCAGCAGCGTAGTCCTAGGCGCGAACACCGGGGAGCTGTTTTTT.

V usage is TRBV27 and J usage is TRBJ2-7; 8 positions match TRBD2. CDR1 is MNHEY, CDR2 SMNVEV, per germline (reference sequence). V gave up 1 base and J gave up 0 bases; unmatched junction bases: 5. CDR3 size: 16 residues. CDR3 in amino acids: CASSLYSGERSYEQYF. The DNA of the CDR3 is TGTGCCAGCAGTTTATATAGCGGGGAGCGCTCCTACGAGCAGTACTTC.

Many counts were recorded for this clonotype. The rearrangement joins TRBV29-1 to TRBJ2-1; D is tentatively TRBD1 or TRBD2 (5 bases each). Trimming pared 4 bases from V and 12 bases from J, leaving 16 bases between. Germline V gene lookup returns CDR1 SQVTM and CDR2 ANQGSEA. The CDR3 has 12 residues. Written as DNA, the CDR3 is TGCAGCGTTGGAGGGGATGGACGGCGGCAGTTCTTC. Its translation: CSVGGDGRRQFF.

V is TRBV10-3 and J is TRBJ1-1; TRBD1 is a possible D gene (5 bases). Trimming removed 6 bases at V and 4 bases at J, with 12 bases between. CDR3 length: 13 amino acids. Germline lookup yields CDR1 ENHRY and CDR2 SYGVKD. CDR3 sequence reads: CAIRSARVTEAFF. The CDR3 DNA sequence: TGTGCCATCAGGTCGGCCAGGGTCACTGAAGCTTTCTTT.

This clonotype was detected a few times. V gene TRBV19 combines with J gene TRBJ2-1; no firm D call. Trimming took 5 bases from V and 8 from J, leaving 10 bases between them. CDR3 length: 12 amino acids. Per the germline V gene, CDR1 is LNHDA and CDR2 is SQIVND (reference sequence). In nucleotides, the CDR3 is TGTGCCAGTAGTTCCGACTTCCATGAGCAGTTCTTC. This translates into CASSSDFHEQFF.

This clonotype has a count of ten or more. The chain recombines TRBV12-3 or TRBV12-4 with TRBJ2-2; 8 nucleotides line up with TRBD1. The CDR3 sequence is 15 residues long. Unmatched junction bases numbered 1, after V lost 4 bases and J lost 0 bases. CDR3 in amino acids: CASSSQGANTGELFF. The DNA for the CDR3 is TGTGCCAGCAGTTCACAGGGGGCGAACACCGGGGAGCTGTTTTTT.

V usage is TRBV7-9 and J usage is TRBJ1-2, with 7 bases identical to TRBD1. The V gene end was trimmed by 3 bases and the J gene end by 4 bases; junction bases not matched to a gene: 5. The CDR3 has 14 amino acids. Germline lookup yields CDR1 SEHNR and CDR2 FQNEAQ (reference sequence). CDR3 bases: TGTGCCAGCAGCTTTTCCACAGGGGTCTATGGCTACACCTTC. Amino acid sequence: CASSFSTGVYGYTF.

The chain links TRBV20-1 to TRBJ1-5, with D tentatively TRBD1 (6 bases). Germline V gene sequence: CDR1 DFQATT, CDR2 SNEGSKA (reference sequence). Trimming took 0 bases from V and 7 from J, leaving 13 bases between them. This CDR3 is built from 14 residues. Written as DNA, the CDR3 is TGCAGTGCTAGAGATAGGGGGGGTTGGCAGCCCCAGCATTTT. It specifies CSARDRGGWQPQHF.

This clonotype occurred many times. The J gene is TRBJ2-7, the V gene TRBV29-1; D is unclear. Germline CDR1 and CDR2: SQVTM and ANQGSEA. Trimming pared 4 bases from V and 0 bases from J, leaving 7 bases between. CDR3 size: 12 residues. The CDR3 region is CSVGRNSYEQYF. The CDR3 DNA follows: TGCAGCGTTGGACGGAACTCCTACGAGCAGTACTTC.

This chain links TRBV19 with TRBJ1-1; 7 positions match TRBD1. Germline CDR1 is LNHDA and CDR2 is SQIVND (reference sequence). V shed 10 bases, J shed 4 bases, and the junction held 6 bases outside the gene matches. CDR3 size: 12 residues. CDR3 amino acids: CATLQGSTEAFF. DNA for the CDR3: TGTGCCACCTTACAGGGGAGCACTGAAGCTTTCTTT.

This clonotype has a handful of counts. J is TRBJ2-3 and V is TRBV4-2; perhaps D is TRBD1 or TRBD2 (5 bases each). CDR1 and CDR2 from the germline V gene are LGHNA and YNFKEQ. Trimming took 4 bases from V and 0 from J, leaving 17 bases between them. The CDR3 is 17 residues long. CDR3 nucleotides: TGTGCCAGCAGCCCCCGGGCCGGGGCCTTTAGCACAGATACGCAGTATTTT. This gives the protein CASSPRAGAFSTDTQYF.

The chain carries TRBV12-3 or TRBV12-4 and TRBJ2-7, with 9 bases identical to TRBD1. The CDR3 is 15 residues long. After removal of 4 bases from V and 5 bases from J, the junction contained 9 bases not matched to a gene. The CDR3 DNA is TGTGCCAGCAGTTCGGGACAGGGAATAGTGAACGAGCAGTACTTC. Translation gives CASSSGQGIVNEQYF.

The V gene is TRBV15, the J gene TRBJ2-1, with 11 positions matching TRBD2. The CDR3 runs 17 residues. Germline V gives CDR1 LNHNV, CDR2 YYDKDF (reference sequence). V shed 0 bases and J 5 bases; nucleotides not matched to a gene: 6. The CDR3 sequence is CATSREELAGVNNEQFF. The CDR3 coding sequence is TGTGCCACCAGCAGAGAAGAACTAGCGGGAGTCAACAATGAGCAGTTCTTC. Based on the CDR3 plus reference TRBV15 and TRBJ2-1, the full variable domain is DAMVIQNPRYQVTQFGKPVTLSCSQTLNHNVMYWYQQKSSQAPKLLFHYYDKDFNNEADTPDNFQSRRPNTSFCFLDIRSPGLGDTAMYLCATSREELAGVNNEQFFGPGTRLTVL.

This clonotype was counted ten times or more. This chain links TRBV29-1 with TRBJ1-3; no definite D call. The CDR3 is 13 residues long. Looked up from germline, CDR1 is SQVTM and CDR2 is ANQGSEA. V was trimmed by 6 bases and J by 0 bases, leaving 9 bases between them. In nucleotides, the CDR3 is TGCAGCGTGGGAATCAACTCTGGAAACACCATATATTTT. It is translated as CSVGINSGNTIYF.